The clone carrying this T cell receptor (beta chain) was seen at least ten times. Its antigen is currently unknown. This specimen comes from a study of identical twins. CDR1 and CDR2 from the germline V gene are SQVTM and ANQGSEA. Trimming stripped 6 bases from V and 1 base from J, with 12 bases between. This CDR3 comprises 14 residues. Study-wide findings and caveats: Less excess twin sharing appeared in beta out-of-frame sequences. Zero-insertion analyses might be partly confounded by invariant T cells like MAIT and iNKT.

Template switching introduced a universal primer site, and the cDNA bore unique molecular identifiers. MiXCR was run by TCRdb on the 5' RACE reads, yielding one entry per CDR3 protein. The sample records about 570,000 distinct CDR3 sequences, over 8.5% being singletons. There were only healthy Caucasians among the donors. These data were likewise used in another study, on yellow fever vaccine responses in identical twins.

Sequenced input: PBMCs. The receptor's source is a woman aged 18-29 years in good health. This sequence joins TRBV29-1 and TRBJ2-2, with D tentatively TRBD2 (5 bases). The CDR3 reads CSVATTRNTGELFF. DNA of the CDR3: TGCAGCGTCGCGACTACACGGAACACCGGGGAGCTGTTTTTT.